These T cell receptor beta chains were read from a single sample in a study of T cells in Graves' hyperthyroidism and ophthalmopathy. TCRdb reprocessed the multiplex PCR reads via MiXCR and lists one record per CDR3 protein. Of roughly 530,000 distinct CDR3 sequences in the sample, 15% to 20% were seen once. The sample comprised blood. All receptors derive from a woman aged 18-35 years with Graves' ophthalmopathy. Each CDR3 is given with its conserved first and last residue. D genes are given only for firm matches. Clone size is stated in some rows and not others, as once, few, many or a class when expanded.

D gene: NA; clone size: NA; V gene: TRBV5-1; J gene: TRBJ2-3; CDR3 protein: CASSINPNRDQDTQYF; CDR3 DNA: TGCGCCAGCAGCATCAACCCAAACAGGGACCAAGATACGCAGTATTTT
D gene: TRBD1; clone size: few; V gene: TRBV6-6; J gene: TRBJ1-5; CDR3 protein: CASSYPGQGSSQPQHF; CDR3 DNA: TGTGCCAGCAGTTACCCGGGACAGGGATCTTCGCAGCCCCAGCATTTT
D gene: NA; clone size: NA; V gene: TRBV7-9; J gene: TRBJ2-5; CDR3 protein: CASTPGLTKETQYF; CDR3 DNA: TGTGCCAGCACCCCGGGGCTGACAAAAGAGACCCAGTACTTC
D gene: NA; clone size: many; V gene: TRBV2; J gene: TRBJ1-1; CDR3 protein: CASSYVTEAFF; CDR3 DNA: TGTGCCAGCAGTTACGTCACTGAAGCTTTCTTT
D gene: NA; clone size: many; V gene: TRBV27; J gene: TRBJ1-1; CDR3 protein: CASGTLNTEAFF; CDR3 DNA: TGTGCCAGCGGCACACTGAACACTGAAGCTTTCTTT
D gene: NA; clone size: few; V gene: TRBV5-6; J gene: TRBJ1-2; CDR3 protein: CASSLSPAEVGYTF; CDR3 DNA: TGTGCCAGCAGCTTGTCTCCAGCTGAGGTTGGCTACACCTTC
D gene: TRBD1; clone size: few; V gene: TRBV5-1; J gene: TRBJ1-4; CDR3 protein: CASSPYRGNEKLFF; CDR3 DNA: TGCGCCAGCAGCCCCTACAGGGGTAATGAAAAACTGTTTTTT
D gene: NA; clone size: NA; V gene: TRBV20-1; J gene: TRBJ2-3; CDR3 protein: CSARPGPGDTQYF; CDR3 DNA: TGCAGTGCTAGACCTGGGCCGGGGGATACGCAGTATTTT
D gene: NA; clone size: NA; V gene: TRBV11-2; J gene: TRBJ2-2; CDR3 protein: CASSLPDSYNTGELFF; CDR3 DNA: TGTGCCAGCAGCTTACCAGACTCCTACAACACCGGGGAGCTGTTTTTT
D gene: TRBD2; clone size: NA; V gene: TRBV7-2; J gene: TRBJ2-4; CDR3 protein: CASSIDSSGSYGNIQYF; CDR3 DNA: TGTGCCAGCAGCATAGATTCTAGCGGGAGTTACGGGAACATTCAGTACTTC
D gene: NA; clone size: many; V gene: TRBV28; J gene: TRBJ1-4; CDR3 protein: CASSKQGTNEKLFF; CDR3 DNA: TGTGCCAGCAGTAAACAGGGAACTAATGAAAAACTGTTTTTT
D gene: NA; clone size: many; V gene: TRBV7-2; J gene: TRBJ1-4; CDR3 protein: CASSEQGWGEKLFF; CDR3 DNA: TGTGCCAGCAGCGAGCAGGGGTGGGGTGAAAAACTGTTTTTT
D gene: NA; clone size: many; V gene: TRBV2; J gene: TRBJ1-1; CDR3 protein: CASSGESNTEAFF; CDR3 DNA: TGTGCCAGCAGTGGTGAGAGTAACACTGAAGCTTTCTTT
D gene: NA; clone size: few; V gene: TRBV10-3; J gene: TRBJ1-2; CDR3 protein: CAISGQDGSGFGYGYTF; CDR3 DNA: TGTGCCATCAGTGGGCAGGACGGTTCAGGGTTTGGGTATGGCTACACCTTC
D gene: TRBD2; clone size: NA; V gene: TRBV28; J gene: TRBJ2-5; CDR3 protein: CASSLSGLGLAGEQETQYF; CDR3 DNA: TGTGCCAGCAGTTTAAGTGGTCTGGGACTAGCGGGAGAACAAGAGACCCAGTACTTC
D gene: NA; clone size: many; V gene: TRBV20-1; J gene: TRBJ2-7; CDR3 protein: CSARSVRGSIYEQYF; CDR3 DNA: TGCAGTGCTAGATCTGTCAGGGGATCGATCTACGAGCAGTACTTC
D gene: NA; clone size: NA; V gene: TRBV6-1; J gene: TRBJ1-5; CDR3 protein: CASSEYGGRGTYSNQPQHF; CDR3 DNA: TGTGCCAGCAGTGAATATGGAGGGCGGGGGACTTATAGCAATCAGCCCCAGCATTTT
D gene: TRBD1; clone size: NA; V gene: TRBV6-1; J gene: TRBJ1-2; CDR3 protein: CASSELGQLFYGYTF; CDR3 DNA: TGTGCCAGCAGTGAATTGGGACAGCTCTTCTATGGCTACACCTTC
D gene: TRBD2; clone size: few; V gene: TRBV29-1; J gene: TRBJ2-1; CDR3 protein: CSVGRELAGVESEQFF; CDR3 DNA: TGCAGCGTCGGTAGGGAATTAGCGGGAGTAGAATCTGAGCAGTTCTTC
D gene: TRBD1; clone size: few; V gene: TRBV29-1; J gene: TRBJ2-1; CDR3 protein: CSVERGRGQVNEQFF; CDR3 DNA: TGCAGCGTTGAACGGGGCAGGGGGCAGGTCAATGAGCAGTTCTTC
D gene: NA; clone size: many; V gene: TRBV10-3; J gene: TRBJ1-1; CDR3 protein: CATRPGGMDTEAFF; CDR3 DNA: TGTGCCACCCGACCGGGGGGTATGGACACTGAAGCTTTCTTT
D gene: NA; clone size: many; V gene: TRBV18; J gene: TRBJ2-3; CDR3 protein: CASSSSSTDTQYF; CDR3 DNA: TGTGCCAGCTCATCGTCTAGCACAGATACGCAGTATTTT
D gene: TRBD1; clone size: NA; V gene: TRBV7-9; J gene: TRBJ1-1; CDR3 protein: CASSPPGQGRGAEAFF; CDR3 DNA: TGTGCCAGCAGCCCCCCGGGACAGGGAAGGGGGGCTGAAGCTTTCTTT
D gene: TRBD2; clone size: many; V gene: TRBV12-3/TRBV12-4; J gene: TRBJ2-5; CDR3 protein: CASSLEASGSTGTQYF; CDR3 DNA: TGTGCCAGCAGTTTAGAGGCTAGCGGGAGTACAGGGACCCAGTACTTC
D gene: TRBD1; clone size: NA; V gene: TRBV18; J gene: TRBJ1-2; CDR3 protein: CASSSTISGTDGYTF; CDR3 DNA: TGTGCCAGCAGCTCGACCATATCCGGGACAGATGGCTACACCTTC
D gene: TRBD1; clone size: NA; V gene: TRBV18; J gene: TRBJ1-2; CDR3 protein: CASSPPVAGGYGYTF; CDR3 DNA: TGTGCCAGCTCACCACCGGTCGCAGGGGGCTATGGCTACACCTTC
D gene: TRBD1; clone size: NA; V gene: TRBV29-1; J gene: TRBJ2-1; CDR3 protein: CSVVTPTPPPGQGAYNEQFF; CDR3 DNA: TGCAGCGTTGTAACCCCGACCCCCCCGCCGGGACAGGGGGCCTACAATGAGCAGTTCTTC
D gene: NA; clone size: few; V gene: TRBV7-8; J gene: TRBJ2-7; CDR3 protein: CASSLERWGHPYEQYF; CDR3 DNA: TGTGCCAGCAGCTTAGAGAGGTGGGGGCATCCCTACGAGCAGTACTTC
D gene: TRBD1; clone size: NA; V gene: TRBV28; J gene: TRBJ1-2; CDR3 protein: CASNPGQGIINYGYTF; CDR3 DNA: TGTGCCAGCAACCCGGGACAGGGCATAATTAACTATGGCTACACCTTC
D gene: NA; clone size: NA; V gene: TRBV6-1; J gene: TRBJ2-5; CDR3 protein: CASSTAGGPRETQYF; CDR3 DNA: TGTGCCAGCAGCACTGCTGGGGGGCCTAGGGAGACCCAGTACTTC
D gene: NA; clone size: NA; V gene: TRBV2; J gene: TRBJ2-3; CDR3 protein: CASSDYPAQGRDTQYF; CDR3 DNA: TGTGCCAGCAGTGATTACCCGGCGCAGGGGCGGGATACGCAGTATTTT
D gene: NA; clone size: many; V gene: TRBV6-2/TRBV6-3; J gene: TRBJ2-5; CDR3 protein: CASSMIGTETQYF; CDR3 DNA: TGTGCCAGCAGTATGATCGGGACGGAGACCCAGTACTTC
D gene: NA; clone size: NA; V gene: TRBV28; J gene: TRBJ2-7; CDR3 protein: CASSFLDNYEQYF; CDR3 DNA: TGTGCCAGCAGTTTCTTGGACAACTACGAGCAGTACTTC
D gene: NA; clone size: few; V gene: TRBV5-6; J gene: TRBJ1-2; CDR3 protein: CASSLAYDGYTF; CDR3 DNA: TGTGCCAGCAGCTTGGCCTACGATGGCTACACCTTC
D gene: NA; clone size: many; V gene: TRBV2; J gene: TRBJ2-2; CDR3 protein: CASEGPGSGELFF; CDR3 DNA: TGTGCCAGCGAGGGGCCGGGATCAGGGGAGCTGTTTTTT
D gene: TRBD1; clone size: few; V gene: TRBV9; J gene: TRBJ2-2; CDR3 protein: CASSVRTGATGELFF; CDR3 DNA: TGTGCCAGCAGCGTCCGGACAGGGGCCACCGGGGAGCTGTTTTTT
D gene: NA; clone size: many; V gene: TRBV7-2; J gene: TRBJ1-1; CDR3 protein: CALSWMEGNTEAFF; CDR3 DNA: TGTGCCCTATCATGGATGGAGGGTAACACTGAAGCTTTCTTT
D gene: NA; clone size: many; V gene: TRBV11-1; J gene: TRBJ2-5; CDR3 protein: CASSLQGVVGETQYF; CDR3 DNA: TGTGCCAGCAGCTTACAGGGAGTGGTTGGAGAGACCCAGTACTTC
D gene: NA; clone size: many; V gene: TRBV5-8; J gene: TRBJ2-1; CDR3 protein: CASSLVGHTYNEQFF; CDR3 DNA: TGTGCCAGCAGCTTGGTAGGACATACGTACAATGAGCAGTTCTTC
D gene: TRBD1; clone size: NA; V gene: TRBV20-1; J gene: TRBJ2-2; CDR3 protein: CSVPRTGGNQGSGELFF; CDR3 DNA: TGCAGTGTTCCCCGGACAGGGGGCAATCAGGGTTCCGGGGAGCTGTTTTTT
D gene: TRBD2; clone size: many; V gene: TRBV3-1; J gene: TRBJ2-1; CDR3 protein: CASSQGTSACEQFF; CDR3 DNA: TGTGCCAGCAGCCAGGGGACTAGCGCGTGTGAGCAGTTCTTC
D gene: NA; clone size: NA; V gene: TRBV30; J gene: TRBJ2-1; CDR3 protein: CAWGAEGEQFF; CDR3 DNA: TGTGCCTGGGGCGCCGAGGGTGAGCAGTTCTTC